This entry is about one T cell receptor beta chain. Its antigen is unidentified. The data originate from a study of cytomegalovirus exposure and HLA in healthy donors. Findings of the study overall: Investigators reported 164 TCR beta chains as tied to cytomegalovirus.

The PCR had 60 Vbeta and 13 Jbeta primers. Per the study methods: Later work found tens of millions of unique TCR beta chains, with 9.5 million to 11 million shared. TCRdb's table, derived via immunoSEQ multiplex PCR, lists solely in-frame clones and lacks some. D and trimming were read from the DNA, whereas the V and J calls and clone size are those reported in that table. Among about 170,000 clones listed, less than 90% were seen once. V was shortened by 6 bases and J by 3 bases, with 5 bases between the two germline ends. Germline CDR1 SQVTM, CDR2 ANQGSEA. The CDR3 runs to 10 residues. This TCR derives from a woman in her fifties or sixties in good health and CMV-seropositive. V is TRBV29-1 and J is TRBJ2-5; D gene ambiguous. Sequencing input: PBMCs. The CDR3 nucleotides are TGCAGCGTGGCCGAAGAGACCCAGTACTTC. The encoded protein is CSVAEETQYF.